The clone carrying this T cell receptor (beta chain) was seen once. The junction departs from the called germline gene at one end, perhaps through a read error. The same CDR3 is also encoded by other DNA sequences in this sample. This sample was included in a study of shared T cell receptors in the human thymus. The protocol was immunoSEQ multiplex PCR, while the TCRdb copy is restricted to in-frame clones and leaves out a portion. Of 720,000 or so clones listed, 70% to 90% are singletons. The CDR3 is 15 amino acids. CDR1 SGHRS and CDR2 YFSETQ come from the germline V gene. These data were likewise used in another study, on human thymus T cells. That work adds: Thymic repertoires of unrelated individuals were reported in related research to overlap highly.

The clonotype originates from a girl under three years old with a congenital heart defect. This rearrangement joins TRBV5-1 to TRBJ1-2; possible D gene TRBD1, 5 bases. Sequencing was done on a sample of thymocytes. CDR3 residues: CASSLELKGAPGYTF. The CDR3 bases are TGCGCCAGCAGCTTGGAATTGAAAGGGGCCCCTGGCTATACCTTC.